This T cell receptor beta chain derives from a study of post-analysis software for immune sequencing data. Study in general: Included courses were relapsing-remitting and secondary progressive multiple sclerosis; progressive-relapsing multiple sclerosis was also included.

Regarding the study as a whole: Elevated frequency relative to controls characterized roughly five TRBV segments in patients, TRBV5-6, TRBV5-1 and TRBV20-1 among them. Significantly lower normalized Chao1 diversity was seen in multiple sclerosis patients than in controls. The authors found that F measure strongly co-clustered same-batch samples.

Details on this clonotype: Its target is not known.

The library was made from cDNA and included unique molecular identifiers. Between about 1 and 11 million T cells gave rise to 500,000 to 650,000 cDNA molecules. MiXCR was run by TCRdb on the PCR reads, yielding one entry per CDR3 protein. The table includes some 800,000 distinct CDR3 sequences, 35% to 55% detected once. Germline-derived CDR1 and CDR2 are DFQATT and SNEGSKA (reference sequence). CDR3 length equals 16 residues. Trimming removed 0 bases at V and 2 bases at J, with 13 bases between. V is TRBV20-1 and J is TRBJ1-4; D possibly corresponds to TRBD1 (6 bases). The sequenced sample consisted of blood. The TCR originated in a girl aged 10-17 years with multiple sclerosis. CDR3 sequence: CSARERRRGTNEKLFF. The CDR3, as DNA: TGCAGTGCTAGAGAACGCCGGAGGGGGACTAATGAAAAACTGTTTTTT.